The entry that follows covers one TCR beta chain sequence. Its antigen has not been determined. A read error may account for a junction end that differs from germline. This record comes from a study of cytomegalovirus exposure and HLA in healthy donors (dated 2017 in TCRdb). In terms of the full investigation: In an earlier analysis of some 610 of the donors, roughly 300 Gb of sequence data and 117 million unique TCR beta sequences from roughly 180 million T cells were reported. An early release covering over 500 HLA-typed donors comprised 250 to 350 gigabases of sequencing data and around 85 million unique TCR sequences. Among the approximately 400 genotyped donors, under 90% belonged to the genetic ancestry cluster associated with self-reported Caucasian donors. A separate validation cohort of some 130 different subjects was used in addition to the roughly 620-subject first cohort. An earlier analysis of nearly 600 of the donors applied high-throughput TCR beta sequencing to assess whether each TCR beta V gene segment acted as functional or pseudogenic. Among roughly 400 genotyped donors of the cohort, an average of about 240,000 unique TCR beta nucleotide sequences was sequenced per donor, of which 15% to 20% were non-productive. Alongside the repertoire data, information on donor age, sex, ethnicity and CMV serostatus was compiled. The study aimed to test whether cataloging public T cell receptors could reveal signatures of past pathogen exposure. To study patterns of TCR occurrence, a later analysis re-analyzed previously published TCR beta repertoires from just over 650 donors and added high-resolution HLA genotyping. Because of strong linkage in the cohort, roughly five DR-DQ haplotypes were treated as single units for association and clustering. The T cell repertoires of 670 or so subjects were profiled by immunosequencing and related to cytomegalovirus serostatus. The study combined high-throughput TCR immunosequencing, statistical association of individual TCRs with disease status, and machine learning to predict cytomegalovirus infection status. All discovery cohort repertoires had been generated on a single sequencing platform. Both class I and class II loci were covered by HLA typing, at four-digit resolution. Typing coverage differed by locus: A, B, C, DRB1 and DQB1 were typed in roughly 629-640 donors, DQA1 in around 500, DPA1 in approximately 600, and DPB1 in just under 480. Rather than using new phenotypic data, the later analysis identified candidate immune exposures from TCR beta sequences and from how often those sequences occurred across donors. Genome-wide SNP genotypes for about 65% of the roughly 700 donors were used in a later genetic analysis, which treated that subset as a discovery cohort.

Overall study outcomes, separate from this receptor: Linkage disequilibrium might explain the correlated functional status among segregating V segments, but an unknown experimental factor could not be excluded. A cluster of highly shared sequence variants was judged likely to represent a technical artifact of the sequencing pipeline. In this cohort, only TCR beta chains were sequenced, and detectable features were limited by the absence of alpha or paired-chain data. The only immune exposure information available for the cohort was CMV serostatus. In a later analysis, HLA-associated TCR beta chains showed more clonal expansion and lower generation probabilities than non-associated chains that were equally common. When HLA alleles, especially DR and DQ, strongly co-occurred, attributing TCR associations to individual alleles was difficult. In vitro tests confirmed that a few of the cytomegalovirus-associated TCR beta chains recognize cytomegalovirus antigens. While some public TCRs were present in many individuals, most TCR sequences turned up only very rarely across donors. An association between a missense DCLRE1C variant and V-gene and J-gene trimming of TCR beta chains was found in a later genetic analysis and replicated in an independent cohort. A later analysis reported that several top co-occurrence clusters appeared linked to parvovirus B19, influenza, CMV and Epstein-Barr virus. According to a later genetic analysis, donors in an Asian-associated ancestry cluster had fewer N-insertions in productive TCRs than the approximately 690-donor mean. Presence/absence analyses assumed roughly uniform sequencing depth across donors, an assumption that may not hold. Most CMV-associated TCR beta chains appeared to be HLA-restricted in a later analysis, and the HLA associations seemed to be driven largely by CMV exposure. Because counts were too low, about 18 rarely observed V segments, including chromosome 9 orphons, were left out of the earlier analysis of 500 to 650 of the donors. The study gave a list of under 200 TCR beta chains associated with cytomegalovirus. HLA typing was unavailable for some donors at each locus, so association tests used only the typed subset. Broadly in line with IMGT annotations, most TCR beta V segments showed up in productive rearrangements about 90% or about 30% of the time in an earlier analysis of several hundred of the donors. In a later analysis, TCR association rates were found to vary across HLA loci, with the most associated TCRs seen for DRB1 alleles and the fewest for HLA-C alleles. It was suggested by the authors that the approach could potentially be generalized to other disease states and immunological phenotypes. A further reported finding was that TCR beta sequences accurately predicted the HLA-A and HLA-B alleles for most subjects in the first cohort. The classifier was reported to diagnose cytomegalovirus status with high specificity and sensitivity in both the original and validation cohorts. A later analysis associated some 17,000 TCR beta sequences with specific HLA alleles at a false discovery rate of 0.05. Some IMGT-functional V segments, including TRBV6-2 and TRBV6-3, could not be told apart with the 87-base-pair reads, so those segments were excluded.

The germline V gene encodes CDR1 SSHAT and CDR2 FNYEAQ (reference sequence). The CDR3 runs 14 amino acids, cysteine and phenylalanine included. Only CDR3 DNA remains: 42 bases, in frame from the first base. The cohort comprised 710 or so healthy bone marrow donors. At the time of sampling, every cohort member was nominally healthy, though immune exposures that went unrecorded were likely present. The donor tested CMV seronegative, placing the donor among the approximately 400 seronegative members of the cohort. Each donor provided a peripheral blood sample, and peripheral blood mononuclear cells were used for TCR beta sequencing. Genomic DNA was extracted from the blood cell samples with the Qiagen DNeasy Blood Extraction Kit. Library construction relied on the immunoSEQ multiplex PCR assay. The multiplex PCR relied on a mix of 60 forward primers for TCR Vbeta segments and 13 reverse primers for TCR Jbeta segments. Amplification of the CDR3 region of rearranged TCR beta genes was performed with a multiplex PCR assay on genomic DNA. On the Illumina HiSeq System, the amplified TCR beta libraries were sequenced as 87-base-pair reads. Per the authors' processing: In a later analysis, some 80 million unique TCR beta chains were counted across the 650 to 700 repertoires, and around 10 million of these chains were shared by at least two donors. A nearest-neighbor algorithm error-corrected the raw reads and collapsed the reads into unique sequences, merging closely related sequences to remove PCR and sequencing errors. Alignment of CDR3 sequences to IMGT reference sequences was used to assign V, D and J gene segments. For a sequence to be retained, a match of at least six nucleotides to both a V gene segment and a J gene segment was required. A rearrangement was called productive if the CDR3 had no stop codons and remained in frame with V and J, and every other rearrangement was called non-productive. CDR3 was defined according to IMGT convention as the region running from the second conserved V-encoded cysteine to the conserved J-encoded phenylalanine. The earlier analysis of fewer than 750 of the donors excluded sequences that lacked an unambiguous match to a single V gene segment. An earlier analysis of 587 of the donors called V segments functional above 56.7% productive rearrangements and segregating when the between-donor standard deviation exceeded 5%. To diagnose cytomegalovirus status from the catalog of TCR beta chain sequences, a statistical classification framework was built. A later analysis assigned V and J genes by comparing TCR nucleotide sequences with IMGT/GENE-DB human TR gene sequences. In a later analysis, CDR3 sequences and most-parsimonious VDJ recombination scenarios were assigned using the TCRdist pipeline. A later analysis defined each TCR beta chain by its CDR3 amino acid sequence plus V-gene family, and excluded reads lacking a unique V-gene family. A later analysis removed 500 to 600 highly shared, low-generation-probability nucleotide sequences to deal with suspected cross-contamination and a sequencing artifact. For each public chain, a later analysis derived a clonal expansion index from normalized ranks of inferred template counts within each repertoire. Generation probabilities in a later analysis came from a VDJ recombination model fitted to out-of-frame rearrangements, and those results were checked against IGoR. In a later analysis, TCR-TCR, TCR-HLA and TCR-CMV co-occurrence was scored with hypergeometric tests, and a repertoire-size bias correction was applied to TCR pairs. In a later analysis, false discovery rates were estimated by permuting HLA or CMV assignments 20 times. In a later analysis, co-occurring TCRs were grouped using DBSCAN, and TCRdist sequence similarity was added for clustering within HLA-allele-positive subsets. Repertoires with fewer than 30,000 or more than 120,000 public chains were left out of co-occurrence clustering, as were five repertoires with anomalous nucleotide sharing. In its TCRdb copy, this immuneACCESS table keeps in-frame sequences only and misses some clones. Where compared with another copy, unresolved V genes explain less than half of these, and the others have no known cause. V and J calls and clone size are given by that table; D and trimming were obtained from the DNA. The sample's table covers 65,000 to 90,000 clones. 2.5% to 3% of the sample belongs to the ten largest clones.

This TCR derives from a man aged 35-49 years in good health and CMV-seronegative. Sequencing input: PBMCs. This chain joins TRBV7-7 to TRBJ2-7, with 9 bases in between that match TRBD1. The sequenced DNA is TGTGCTAGCAGCCCCCGGACAGGGGTGGGCGAGCAGTACTTC. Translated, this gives CASSPRTGVGEQYF.